This entry describes one T cell receptor beta chain. This record belongs to a study of blood T cell repertoires in COVID-19. Study-level information: From the United States, Italy and Spain came samples of acute and convalescent COVID-19.

Per the germline V gene, CDR1 is SGHNT and CDR2 is YYREEE (reference sequence). The CDR3 is made up of 14 amino acids. Germline trimming cut 4 bases from V and 4 bases from J; bases unmatched to any gene: 7. In the study's own analysis: Reference gene primer amplification in the assay estimated nucleated cell counts. The protocol was immunoSEQ multiplex PCR, while the TCRdb copy is restricted to in-frame clones and leaves out a portion. V and J calls and clone size are given by that table; D and trimming were obtained from the DNA. The sample has about 98,000 clones, approximately 86% seen once. Specimen: peripheral blood. This receptor was obtained from a man between 45 and 60 years old with acute or convalescent COVID-19. The chain joins TRBV5-4 to TRBJ1-1, with TRBD1 matching over 7 bases. Here the CDR3 reads CASSHRGTGTEAFF. The CDR3 DNA reads as TGTGCCAGCAGCCACAGGGGAACGGGCACTGAAGCTTTCTTT.